This T cell receptor (beta chain) originates from a study of OX40 agonist ivuxolimab in advanced cancers. Study summary: Hepatocellular carcinoma, melanoma, renal cell or head and neck cancer occurred in dose-escalation patients.

Deletions cut 3 bases from V and 4 bases from J, with 10 bases between. Germline V gene data show CDR1 as ENHRY and CDR2 as SYGVKD. The CDR3 is made up of 13 amino acids. Only in-frame clones appear in the TCRdb table, and some are missing; sequencing was by immunoSEQ multiplex PCR. The table shows about 27,000 clones, with 65% to 90% occurring only once. J is TRBJ2-7 and V is TRBV10-3, with D perhaps TRBD1 (6 bases). The starting material was CD4+ or CD8+ T cells sorted from blood, obtained in a trial of the OX40 agonist ivuxolimab. This receptor was identified in an adult with an advanced solid tumor such as melanoma, head and neck, liver or kidney cancer. Written as DNA, the CDR3 is TGTGCCATCAGTGACGCACAGGGTTACGAGCAGTACTTC. Encoded protein: CAISDAQGYEQYF.